This passage covers 3 T cell receptor beta chains from one sample sequenced in a study of cytomegalovirus exposure and HLA in healthy donors. The PCR employed 60 Vbeta primers together with 13 Jbeta primers. The method was immunoSEQ multiplex PCR; TCRdb's version includes in-frame clones alone and lacks a portion of them. The sample contains fewer than 250,000 clones, around 77% of which appear only once. The specimen sequenced was PBMCs. These receptor sequences come from a woman between 18 and 30 years old in good health and CMV-seronegative.

This clone showed up just once. This chain links TRBV6-4 with TRBJ2-1; 8 bases line up with TRBD2. Germline loops: CDR1 MRHNA, CDR2 SNTAGT. This CDR3 is 14 amino acids long. The V and J ends lost 5 bases and 6 bases, in that order; junction bases with no gene match: 6. CDR3 residues: CASSIERGINEQFF. The DNA of the CDR3 is TGTGCCAGCAGTATCGAGCGGGGGATCAATGAGCAGTTCTTC.

The chain combines TRBV13 with TRBJ2-3; 8 bases are a match to TRBD1. CDR1 PRHDT and CDR2 FYEKMQ come from the germline V gene (reference sequence). The CDR3 has 15 amino acids. V lost 6 bases, J lost 0 bases, and 5 bases stayed unmatched. The CDR3 DNA is TGTGCCAGCAGACAGGACAGGGATAGCACAGATACGCAGTATTTT. It translates to CASRQDRDSTDTQYF.

The V and J genes are TRBV5-1 and TRBJ1-2, with TRBD1 matching 7 bases. Germline V gene sequence: CDR1 SGHRS, CDR2 YFSETQ. CDR3 length equals 14 residues. Trimming at V came to 4 bases and at J to 3 bases, leaving 6 bases not matched to a gene. CDR3 coding DNA: TGCGCCAGCAGCACGGTCCAGGGGGACTATGGCTACACCTTC. It encodes CASSTVQGDYGYTF.